The T cell receptor beta chain under discussion was sequenced for a study of T-cell memory formation after mild COVID-19 (dated by TCRdb to about 2021). Concerning the study at large: TCR sequence clusters from the two donors were found to be largely donor specific. Longitudinal TCRalpha and TCRbeta repertoire sequencing tracked T-cell clones expanding and contracting after mild COVID-19 in two donors. The cohort comprised two young, previously healthy adult volunteers, one female and one male.

Trimming takes 1 base from V and 10 bases from J, and the germline ends sit 10 bases apart. CDR1 and CDR2 (SGHKS, YYEKEE) derive from the germline V gene (reference sequence). Its CDR3 holds 12 amino acids, cysteine through phenylalanine. Solely the CDR3 DNA is kept, with 36 bases framed from the first base. Concerning this clonotype itself: The target of this receptor is not known. The record has no base qualities; no much larger clone is one base away.

PBMCs were isolated by Ficoll-Paque density gradient centrifugation. The research as a whole found: The detection of some responding clones in pre-infection memory suggests that pre-existing cross-reactive memory T cells joined the SARS-CoV-2 response. SARS-CoV-2 specificity of the second-wave clones peaking on day 37 was not confirmed. Contracting CD4+ clones were located mainly in the CM and EM memory subsets, whereas CD8+ clones were found to be enriched in EMRA. Clones that contracted from day 15 to 85 showed balanced CD4/CD8 phenotypes, whereas a second wave of clones that expanded from day 15 to 37 leaned towards CD4+. Only two mild cases were covered in the study, and larger cohorts including severe cases with pre-infection samples were considered necessary.

Instrument on record: Illumina NovaSeq 6000. cDNA libraries for TCRalpha and TCRbeta were prepared by 5'RACE using constant-segment primers, with sample barcodes and unique molecular identifiers added. Trizol reagent was used to extract RNA from every sample. Amplification of the libraries took two PCR steps, and the second step added a second sample barcode plus Illumina TruSeq adapters. The libraries were sequenced on an Illumina NovaSeq using 2 x 150 bp paired-end reads. In the original analysis: The reads were demultiplexed and collapsed into UMI-guided consensus sequences using migec v1.2.7. Using mixcr v2.1.11, UMI consensuses were aligned to TRA and TRB V and J templates and then assembled into clonotypes. Expanded or contracted clonotypes were those called significant by both edgeR and NoisET, with noise models trained on biological replicates. edgeR calls used a false discovery rate-adjusted p below 0.01 and a log2 fold-change threshold of 1. As an exploratory analysis of dynamics, max-normalized trajectories of the 1000 most abundant clonotypes were examined by PCA with hierarchical clustering. Each responding clone was given a CD4 or CD8 phenotype based on the CD4+ and CD8+ repertoires, which had been sequenced separately. TCRdb took the public reads, trimmed them with fastp at Q25, ran MiXCR for clone calling and kept in-frame beta chains. When rows share a CDR3 protein, they turn into one entry using the most common DNA and genes. For this entry, the V and J calls and clone size follow TCRdb and not the study's own pipeline. In all, the sample holds about 400,000 distinct CDR3 sequences, and roughly 18% of those were seen once. The top ten hold 20% to 25% of the sample.

This sequence was found in a man between 18 and 29 years old who had mild COVID-19 (a few samples of this study predate the infection). The sample titles of this study are shuffled in the database, so cell type and time point are left out; the donor was told from shared clones. Rearrangement joined TRBV5-5 to TRBJ2-3; no D gene can be assigned with confidence. The sample comprised PBMCs or a T cell subset sorted from them (not recorded which). The DNA is as follows: TGTGCCAGCAGCTTGTGGGCCTTGCCGCAGTATTTT. The translation is CASSLWALPQYF.